This T cell receptor beta chain was found in a study of T cells after yellow fever vaccination. For the study at large: When fractions had low cell numbers, they were prepared with SMART-Seq v4 Ultra Low Input. Notes on the study in general: Among primary-vaccination clones, most reappeared after the booster, at 95% to 96% for CD4 and around 90% for CD8. There was a small share of clonotypes that showed up in both the CD4 and CD8 compartments. Researchers cautioned that FACS-sorted repertoires could harbor abundant clonotypes contaminating from the bulk population.

TCRdb re-called the 5' RACE reads through MiXCR, storing one row per CDR3 protein. The sample shows more than 300,000 distinct CDR3 sequences, about 10% of them seen only once. The table lists this clonotype with a count of one. Its cognate antigen is unknown. This CDR3 has 16 residues. CDR1 MNHEY and CDR2 SVGEGT come from the germline V gene. Trimming pared 6 bases from V and 8 bases from J, leaving 25 bases between. The material was CD4+ T cells sorted from PBMCs, obtained 45 days after the yellow fever booster vaccination. This sequence originates from a man between 18 and 35 years old who received the YFV17D yellow fever vaccine. V and J are TRBV6-2 or TRBV6-3 and TRBJ1-2, with D unclear. The CDR3 loop is CASSLPRFMTSRGYTF. Here the CDR3 DNA reads TGTGCCAGCAGCCTGCCCCGTTTTATGACCTCGCGGGGCTACACCTTC.